This TCR beta chain was sequenced in a study of cytomegalovirus exposure and HLA in healthy donors (dated by TCRdb to about 2017). Regarding the study in general: According to an earlier analysis of 550 to 700 of the donors, about 179 million T cells yielded over 100 million unique TCR beta sequences and about 300 Gb of sequence data. To study patterns of TCR occurrence, a later analysis re-analyzed previously published TCR beta repertoires from 666 donors and added high-resolution HLA genotyping. About 310 gigabases of sequencing data and roughly 90 million unique TCR sequences were included in an early release covering 550 to 800 HLA-typed donors. The study combined high-throughput TCR immunosequencing, statistical association of individual TCRs with disease status, and machine learning to predict cytomegalovirus infection status. The genetic ancestry cluster associated with self-reported Caucasian donors included around 76% of the roughly 410 genotyped donors. The study used immunosequencing to profile the T cell repertoires of 666 subjects and linked those repertoires to cytomegalovirus serostatus. An earlier analysis of several hundred of the donors used high-throughput TCR beta sequencing to judge whether each TCR beta V gene segment behaved as functional or pseudogenic. Donor age, sex, ethnicity and CMV serostatus were compiled together with the repertoire data. Because of strong linkage in the cohort, roughly 5 DR-DQ haplotypes were treated as single units for association and clustering. Along with the roughly 610-subject first cohort, a separate validation cohort of roughly 110 different subjects was used. The number of donors typed differed by locus, with about 629-640 for A, B, C, DRB1 and DQB1, roughly 520 for DQA1, 600 to 610 for DPA1, and approximately 470 for DPB1. In a later genetic analysis, genome-wide SNP genotypes for about 60% of the 666 donors were used, and that subset was treated as a discovery cohort. Class I and class II HLA loci were covered by the typing at four-digit resolution. The study was designed to test whether signatures of past pathogen exposure could be identified by cataloging public T cell receptors. Among some 400 genotyped donors of the cohort, an average of approximately 230,000 unique TCR beta nucleotide sequences were sequenced per donor, roughly a sixth of them non-productive. Rather than using new phenotypic data, the later analysis identified candidate immune exposures from TCR beta sequences and from how often those sequences occurred across donors. Every discovery cohort repertoire had been produced on one sequencing platform.

The library was generated by the immunoSEQ multiplex PCR assay. The multiplex PCR relied on a mix of 60 forward primers for TCR Vbeta segments and 13 reverse primers for TCR Jbeta segments. Amplification of the CDR3 region of rearranged TCR beta genes was performed with a multiplex PCR assay on genomic DNA. On the Illumina HiSeq System, the amplified TCR beta libraries were sequenced as 87-base-pair reads. Per the authors' processing: A later analysis counted 75 million to 100 million unique TCR beta chains across the 690 or so repertoires, and around 12 million of these chains were shared by at least two donors. Raw reads were error-corrected and collapsed into unique sequences with a nearest-neighbor algorithm that merged closely related sequences to remove PCR and sequencing errors. V, D and J gene segments were assigned by aligning CDR3 sequences to IMGT reference sequences. For a sequence to be retained, at least a six-nucleotide match to both a V gene segment and a J gene segment was required. A rearrangement was called productive if the CDR3 had no stop codons and remained in frame with V and J, and every other rearrangement was called non-productive. CDR3 was defined by IMGT convention, running from the second conserved V-encoded cysteine to the conserved J-encoded phenylalanine. The earlier analysis of around 640 of the donors excluded sequences that lacked an unambiguous match to a single V gene segment. An earlier analysis of 587 of the donors called V segments functional above 56.7% productive rearrangements and segregating when the between-donor standard deviation exceeded 5%. A statistical classification framework was built to diagnose cytomegalovirus status from the catalog of TCR beta chain sequences. A later analysis assigned V and J genes by comparing TCR nucleotide sequences with IMGT/GENE-DB human TR gene sequences. The TCRdist pipeline was used in a later analysis to assign CDR3 sequences and most-parsimonious VDJ recombination scenarios. In a later analysis, each TCR beta chain was defined by its CDR3 amino acid sequence together with its V-gene family, and reads without a unique V-gene family were excluded. In a later analysis, 500 to 700 highly shared, low-generation-probability nucleotide sequences were removed to address suspected cross-contamination and a sequencing artifact. For each public chain, a later analysis derived a clonal expansion index from normalized ranks of inferred template counts within each repertoire. A later analysis computed generation probabilities with a VDJ recombination model fitted to out-of-frame rearrangements, and checked the results against IGoR. Hypergeometric tests were used in a later analysis to score TCR-TCR, TCR-HLA and TCR-CMV co-occurrence, with a repertoire-size bias correction applied to the TCR pairs. False discovery rates were estimated in a later analysis by permuting HLA or CMV assignments 20 times. In a later analysis, co-occurring TCRs were grouped with DBSCAN, and TCRdist sequence similarity was added when clustering was performed within HLA-allele-positive subsets. Repertoires with fewer than 30,000 or more than 120,000 public chains were left out of co-occurrence clustering, as were five repertoires with anomalous nucleotide sharing. TCRdb holds this immuneACCESS table with in-frame rearrangements only. Some clones are missing; in checked studies, unresolved V genes explain under half, and the rest has no known cause. V and J calls and clone size are given by that table; D and trimming were obtained from the DNA. This sample holds 100,000 to 150,000 clones; under 90% were observed only once. Of the sample, about 4% falls within the top ten clones.

CDR1 SGHNT and CDR2 YYREEE were looked up in the germline V gene (reference sequence). The CDR3 sequence holds 14 residues, the cysteine and phenylalanine included. The sequence is cut down to CDR3 DNA, 42 bases in frame from base 1. Trimming leaves V shorter by 7 bases and J shorter by 3 bases, with the junction holding 6 bases beyond the gene matches. The cohort comprised approximately 700 healthy bone marrow donors. At the time of sampling, every cohort member was nominally healthy, though immune exposures that went unrecorded were likely present. The donor was CMV seronegative and belonged to the group of 380 or so seronegative cohort members. Every donor gave a peripheral blood sample, and the peripheral blood mononuclear cells from that sample were used for TCR beta sequencing. Genomic DNA extraction from the blood cell samples was performed with the Qiagen DNeasy Blood Extraction Kit. What the study reported, not specific to this receptor: Most TCR sequences were observed very rarely across donors, whereas some public TCRs were present in many individuals. The cohort was sequenced for TCR beta chains only, and without alpha or paired-chain data the features that could be detected were limited. Because the 87-base-pair reads could not distinguish some IMGT-functional V segments, including TRBV6-2 and TRBV6-3, those segments were excluded. Over 15 rarely observed V segments, including chromosome 9 orphons, were excluded from the earlier analysis of approximately 500 of the donors because counts were too low. A few of the identified cytomegalovirus-associated TCR beta chains were confirmed in vitro to be specific for cytomegalovirus antigens. The study listed approximately 150 TCR beta chains as associated with cytomegalovirus. The sequencing pipeline was judged likely to have produced a cluster of highly shared sequence variants as a technical artifact. In a later analysis, 16,951 TCR beta sequences were associated with specific HLA alleles at a false discovery rate of 0.05. Compared with the 666-donor mean, donors in an Asian-associated ancestry cluster had fewer N-insertions in productive TCRs, according to a later genetic analysis. It was suggested by the authors that the approach could potentially be generalized to other disease states and immunological phenotypes. HLA typing was unavailable for some donors at each locus, so association tests used only the typed subset. According to a later analysis, TCR association rates differed among HLA loci, with DRB1 alleles showing the most associated TCRs and HLA-C alleles showing the fewest. Linkage disequilibrium might explain the correlated functional status among segregating V segments, but an unknown experimental factor could not be ruled out. The only immune exposure information available for the cohort was CMV serostatus. Broadly in line with IMGT annotations, most TCR beta V segments showed up in productive rearrangements about 87% or about 30% of the time in an earlier analysis of under 700 of the donors. Presence/absence analyses assumed roughly uniform sequencing depth across donors, an assumption that may not hold. When HLA alleles, especially DR and DQ, strongly co-occurred, TCR associations were difficult to assign to individual alleles. In both the original and validation cohorts, the classifier was reported to diagnose cytomegalovirus status with high specificity and sensitivity. In a later analysis, HLA-associated TCR beta chains were found to be more clonally expanded and to have lower generation probabilities than equally common non-associated chains. A further reported finding was that TCR beta sequences accurately predicted the HLA-A and HLA-B alleles for most subjects in the first cohort. According to a later analysis, parvovirus B19, influenza, CMV and Epstein-Barr virus appeared linked to several top co-occurrence clusters. V-gene and J-gene trimming of TCR beta chains was associated with a missense DCLRE1C variant in a later genetic analysis, and the association was replicated in an independent cohort. In a later analysis, most CMV-associated TCR beta chains were found to appear HLA-restricted, with HLA associations seemingly driven largely by CMV exposure.

Notes on this clone: Its antigen remains unidentified. It has no much larger one-base neighbor in the sample; base qualities were not kept.

This TCR derives from a woman between 40 and 50 years old in good health and CMV-seronegative. Input material: PBMCs. The chain is encoded by TRBV5-4 joined to TRBJ1-4; TRBD1 agrees with 7 junctional bases. The nucleotide sequence is TGTGCCAGCGGCATACAGGGGCCTAATGAAAAACTGTTTTTT. Translated, this gives CASGIQGPNEKLFF.